This T cell receptor beta chain derives from a study of CD8 T cells in ankylosing spondylitis. Notes on the study in general: Both synovial fluid and blood in reactive arthritis had previously been reported to carry some motif variants. Ankylosing spondylitis blood appeared to be characterized by a TCR beta motif of roughly eight highly homologous variants. Disease-linked clones had a CD8+ phenotype and relatively low frequency in peripheral blood.

Construction of TCR beta libraries was performed using quantitative 5'-RACE with molecular barcodes. Via MiXCR, TCRdb re-called the 5' RACE reads, giving one row per CDR3 protein. The table has about 360,000 distinct CDR3 sequences, approximately 22% seen once; the top ten hold under 15%. CDR3 length: 13 amino acids. Trimming took off 2 bases at V and 9 bases at J, with 11 bases between the two ends. CDR1 and CDR2 from the germline V gene are MRHNA and SNTAGT. The sample holds a few counts of this clonotype. Antigen unknown. This clonotype was obtained from a male donor with ankylosing spondylitis or in good health (not recorded which). V is TRBV6-4 and J is TRBJ2-1; D gene ambiguous. Sequencing was carried out using blood, either unsorted or a sorted T cell fraction (not recorded which). The CDR3 coding sequence is TGTGCCAGCAGTGACACCGGGTTCGGTGAGCAGTTCTTC. This translates into CASSDTGFGEQFF.